This T cell receptor beta chain was captured in a study of molecular identifiers for immune sequencing clone quantification (dated by TCRdb to 2016 to 2018). About the study as a whole: For a replicate experiment, RNA from about 21,000 or 97,000 naive CD8 T cells was divided into five aliquots, of which four were sequenced. This methods study used CD8 T cells to benchmark TCR RNA copy counting and molecular-identifier clustering-based TCR repertoire sequencing (MIDCIRS). Here is what the overall study found, with its caveats: In CMV-specific effector cells, clones with more than 20 RNA copies accounted for over 99% of molecules, whereas in naive cells such clones accounted for under 1%. The naive libraries included spiked-in Jurkat TCR RNA (roughly 9 copies' worth), and this RNA is not part of the donor repertoire. When barcode sub-clustering was left out, chimeric consensus sequences inflated TCR diversity, with chimeras reaching as high as 47%. A single cell's worth of spiked-in Jurkat TCR RNA was reported detectable even among one million naive CD8 T cells. About three recovered TCR RNA copies per cell were obtained by modeling, versus approximately 9 by digital PCR, implying a capture efficiency of 30% to 35%. The sizes of highly expanded clones could end up underestimated when identical TCR molecules share a barcode.

A word on this clonotype: What this receptor recognizes is not known. At one end, the junction sequence differs from germline, possibly due to a read error.

From cysteine to phenylalanine, the CDR3 is 16 amino acids long. Only the CDR3 region is kept as DNA, spanning 48 bases read in frame from base 1. The germline V gene specifies MGHRA as CDR1 and YSYEKL as CDR2. Naive CD8 T cell libraries were made from about 20,000 to 1,000,000 sorted cells using 10%, 30% or 50% of purified RNA. Naive CD8 T cells were FACS-sorted as CD8+CD4-CCR7+CD45RA+ on a BD FACSAria II into RLT Plus buffer. Detection sensitivity was tested by spiking Jurkat RNA equal to 9 to 10 TCR copies' worth into samples containing about 17,000-1,000,000 naive CD8 T cells. CD8 T cells were enriched with RosetteSep CD8+ T Cell Enrichment Cocktail and Ficoll-Paque, followed by ACK red cell lysis. The library relied on PCR. The instrument given in TCRdb is NextSeq 500. Bulk TCR libraries were prepared as previously described, using TCR primers listed in Table S5. The Qiagen AllPrep DNA/RNA kit was used to purify total RNA. Before analysis, reads from multiple sequencing runs of the same library were pooled. On the authors' methods: Reads were retained only if an exact TCR constant sequence was present, and the retained reads were trimmed to 150 nt and grouped according to their 12-nt molecular barcodes. Reads within each barcode group were sub-clustered using a 15% Levenshtein threshold, and quality-weighted consensus sequences were constructed for each RNA molecule. Non-functional sequences were filtered out, along with any lower-count sequence sitting one edit away from another sequence. On the basis of fitting two negative binomial distributions, barcode sub-clusters with fewer than 20% of the maximum read count were discarded. TCRdb redid the processing of the public reads, applying fastp at Q25 and MiXCR, and retained in-frame beta chains. Rows merge per CDR3 protein into single entries with the most common DNA and genes. V and J calls and clone size were set by TCRdb, not the authors. Counted in this sample were around 100,000 distinct CDR3 sequences; roughly a third of them appeared once. Less than 5% of the sample is in the top ten clones.

Recombination linked TRBV4-1 to TRBJ2-1, and TRBD2 aligns with 10 junction nucleotides. The sample consisted of naive CD8+ T cells from blood, with Jurkat cell RNA spiked in. Interpreted using the paper, the cell subset or site label stands for: FACS-sorted CD8+CD4-CCR7+CD45RA+ naive T cells. This TCR was recovered from a human donor in good health. Some libraries in this study had Jurkat cell RNA spiked in. The DNA sequence is given as TGCGCCAGCAGCCAAGATAAACTAGCGGGGTACAATGAGCACTTCTTC. The encoded protein is CASSQDKLAGYNEHFF.